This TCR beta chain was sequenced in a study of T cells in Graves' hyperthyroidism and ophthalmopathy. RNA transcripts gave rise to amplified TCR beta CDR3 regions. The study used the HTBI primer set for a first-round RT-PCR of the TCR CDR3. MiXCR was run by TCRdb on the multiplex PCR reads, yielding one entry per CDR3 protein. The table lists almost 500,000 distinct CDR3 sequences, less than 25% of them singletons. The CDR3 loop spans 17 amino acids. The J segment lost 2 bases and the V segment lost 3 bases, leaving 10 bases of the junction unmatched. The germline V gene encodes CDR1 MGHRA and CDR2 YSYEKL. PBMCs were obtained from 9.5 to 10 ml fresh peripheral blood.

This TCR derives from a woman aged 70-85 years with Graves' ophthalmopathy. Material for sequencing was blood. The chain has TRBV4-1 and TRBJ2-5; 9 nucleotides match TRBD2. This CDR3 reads CASSHPTSGKTQETQYF. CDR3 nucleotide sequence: TGCGCCAGCAGCCACCCGACTAGCGGCAAAACACAAGAGACCCAGTACTTC.